A single sample gave rise to the 17 T cell receptor beta chains below, sequenced in a study of tumor-infiltrating lymphocytes in primary liver carcinoma (dated by TCRdb to 2017 to 2019). Sequencing took place on an Illumina HiSeq 2500. TCRbeta-specific cDNA was reverse-transcribed from around 0.45 ug total RNA using a constant-region primer and ProtoScript II reverse transcriptase. TCRbeta libraries were built with three nested multiplex PCR rounds, a slightly modified ARM-PCR procedure. Each of the first two PCR rounds ran for approximately 9 cycles and used multiplex TRBV1-TRBV30 forward primers together with a Cbeta reverse primer. TCRdb reanalyzed the raw reads on its own, using fastp at Q25 for trimming and MiXCR for clone calling, and kept in-frame beta chains. Here each entry gathers all rows of one CDR3 protein and keeps the most common genes and DNA. Present in this sample are more than 85,000 distinct CDR3 sequences, roughly 80% of which were seen just once. 15% to 25% of the sample lies in the top ten.

Without any cell sorting, total RNA and DNA were co-extracted from about 21-30 mg of bulk tissue using the AllPrep DNA/RNA mini kit. Sequenced sample: liver tumor tissue from sampling region 3. The sample's cell subset or site label, in plain terms: tumor region T3, left-lateral pole. The receptors come from a man aged 35-49 years with primary liver carcinoma and hepatitis B virus infection.

A word on this clonotype: The CDR3 does not end in the conserved phenylalanine or tryptophan, so this is likely a read error. V is TRBV4-2 and J is TRBJ1-2; TRBD1 matches at 7 bases. The CDR3 is made up of 18 amino acids. Germline-derived CDR1 and CDR2 are LGHNA and YNFKEQ. The CDR3 DNA sequence: TGTGCCAGCAGCCGATCGTCCAGGGGGGGGGGCGCGTCCTATAGCTACACCTCC. Its protein is CASSRSSRGGGASYSYTS.

Turning to this clonotype: As the CDR3 is not closed by the conserved phenylalanine or tryptophan, this likely results from a read error. The chain uses TRBV12-3 or TRBV12-4 and TRBJ2-5, with D possibly matching TRBD1 (5 bases). V lost 3 bases to trimming and J lost 4 bases, with 12 bases between them. The CDR3 spans 14 residues. As DNA, the CDR3 is TGTGCCAGCAGTTTGTCAGGGATGCCAGAGACCCAGTACCTC. Residues: CASSLSGMPETQYL.

Details on this clonotype: The junction shows a germline mismatch at one end, possibly a read error. The chain joins TRBV12-3 or TRBV12-4 to TRBJ1-5; maybe TRBD1 (5 bases). The CDR3 runs to 15 residues. The chain's CDR3 is CASCLGQGGNQLQRF. The CDR3 DNA reads TGTGCCAGCTGTTTGGGGCAGGGAGGCAATCAGCTCCAGCGTTTT.

This clonotype is a singleton in its sample. The conserved phenylalanine or tryptophan is not found at the CDR3 terminus, so this likely reflects a read error. The rearrangement joins TRBV29-1 to TRBJ2-7, with D unclear. This CDR3 is 12 amino acids long. The germline CDR1 and CDR2 sequences are SQVTM and ANQGSEA. Trimming stripped 5 bases from V and 0 bases from J, with 8 bases between. The CDR3 sequence is CSVTSNSYEQYY. The CDR3 DNA reads TGCAGCGTTACCTCGAACTCCTACGAGCAGTACTAT.

About this clonotype: The junction departs from the called germline gene at one end, perhaps through a read error. V usage is TRBV6-2 or TRBV6-3 and J usage is TRBJ2-7; D gene ambiguous. CDR1 and CDR2 (germline): MNHEY, SVGEGT. This CDR3 has 14 residues. The CDR3 nucleotides are TGTGTCAGCAACGACGCCAAGGGAAGGTATGAGCAGCACTTC. Amino acids: CVSNDAKGRYEQHF.

The count of this clonotype is one. At one end, the junction sequence differs from germline, possibly due to a read error. V gene TRBV6-5 combines with J gene TRBJ1-5; D perhaps matches TRBD1 (6 bases). Germline values: CDR1 MNHEY, CDR2 SVGAGI. This CDR3 is built from 13 residues. The DNA for the CDR3 is TGTGCGAGCAGTTTACAGGGTAAAAAGCCCCAGCATTTT. Its translation is CASSLQGKKPQHF.

This clonotype was seen ten or more times. The chain recombines TRBV5-1 with TRBJ2-2; 9 nucleotides agree with TRBD1. V gave up 4 bases and J gave up 6 bases; unmatched junction bases: 4. The CDR3 totals 14 residues. Germline V CDR1 and CDR2: SGHRS, YFSETQ. The CDR3 here is CASSAQGASGELFF. Written as DNA, the CDR3 is TGCGCCAGCAGCGCACAGGGGGCCTCCGGGGAGCTGTTTTTT.

As to this clonotype: Germline and junction disagree at one end, which may indicate a read error. The chain links TRBV6-1 to TRBJ2-1; D remains ambiguous. The CDR3 has 13 residues. The germline V gene encodes CDR1 MNHNS and CDR2 SASEGT. CDR3 in amino acids: CAGSERKNNEQFF. In nucleotides, the CDR3 is TGCGCCGGCAGTGAACGGAAAAACAATGAGCAGTTCTTC.

This clonotype was recorded once. This sequence may be a read error, since a much larger clone differs from it by one base. This rearrangement joins TRBV28 to TRBJ2-5; D possibly corresponds to TRBD2 (5 bases). CDR1 and CDR2 from the germline V gene are MDHEN and SYDVKM. This CDR3 spans 15 amino acids. Trimming removed 6 bases from V and 10 bases from J, with 24 bases in between. This chain's CDR3 is CASSRRRPTAWSQYF. DNA for the CDR3: TGTGCCAGCAGCCGGAGGAGACCCACAGCTTGGAGCCAGTACTTC.

On this clonotype itself: Without the conserved terminal phenylalanine or tryptophan, this CDR3 likely stems from a read error. The V and J genes are TRBV7-2 and TRBJ1-2; 7 bases are a match to TRBD1. V shed 1 base and J 7 bases; nucleotides not matched to a gene: 9. CDR3 length: 15 residues. Per the germline V gene, CDR1 is SGHTA and CDR2 is FQGNSA. The CDR3 nucleotides read TGTGCCAGCAGCTTAGGGGCAGGGGGGACGGGTGGCTACACCTTA. Translated, it gives CASSLGAGGTGGYTL.

About this clonotype itself: At one end, the junction sequence differs from germline, possibly due to a read error. The rearrangement joins TRBV7-3 to TRBJ2-3; 10 bases are shared with TRBD2. Germline CDR1 reads SGHTA; CDR2 reads FQGTGA. CDR3 length: 15 amino acids. CDR3 bases: TGTGCCAGCAACTCGGGACTAGCGCTCACAGATACGCGGTATTTT. Residues: CASNSGLALTDTRYF.

This clonotype has just a few counts. Since the CDR3 does not end with the conserved phenylalanine or tryptophan, this likely comes from a read error. The chain has TRBV5-5 and TRBJ2-3, with D perhaps matching TRBD1 (5 bases). Germline CDR1 and CDR2: SGHKS and YYEKEE (reference sequence). The CDR3 is 14 amino acids. CDR3: CASSPPTVIPPQYL. The CDR3 DNA is TGTGCTAGCAGCCCTCCGACAGTGATCCCCCCGCAGTATTTG.

Note on this clonotype: One base away lies a much larger clone, so this may be a sequencing read error. The rearrangement links TRBV7-9 to TRBJ2-2; D remains ambiguous. Germline lookup yields CDR1 SEHNR and CDR2 FQNEAQ (reference sequence). The CDR3 contains 15 residues. DNA of the CDR3: TGTGTCAGCAGCCCTTGGAACAGCAACACCGGGGAGCTGTTTTTT. Translating gives CVSSPWNSNTGELFF.

A remark on this clonotype: The junction differs from germline at one of its ends, possibly a read error. The chain couples TRBV11-3 to TRBJ2-1; D remains unclear. The CDR3 has 12 residues. Looked up from germline, CDR1 is SGHNT and CDR2 is YENEEA. Here the CDR3 DNA reads TGTGCCAGAAGCTTAACCCCAACAGAGCACTTCTTC. This translates into CARSLTPTEHFF.

The chain joins TRBV5-1 to TRBJ2-7, with a weak D call TRBD2 (5 bases). CDR3 size: 14 residues. V lost 1 base and J lost 6, with 14 bases in between. Per germline, CDR1 SGHRS and CDR2 YFSETQ. The CDR3 DNA sequence: TGCGCCAGCAGCTTGCCTAGCTCAACCCGCGAGCAGTACTTC. This codes for CASSLPSSTREQYF.

A word on this clonotype: Because it lacks the conserved phenylalanine or tryptophan at the end, this CDR3 is likely a read error. The chain links TRBV5-1 to TRBJ2-1; a weak D match, TRBD2 (6 bases). Germline values: CDR1 SGHRS, CDR2 YFSETQ. V lost 4 bases to trimming and J lost 6 bases, with 17 bases between them. The CDR3 is 15 residues long. CDR3 coding DNA: TGCGCCAGCAGCCCCCAGGATTCGGGGGTCAATGAGCAGTTCTTA. Translated: CASSPQDSGVNEQFL.

Details on this clonotype: The CDR3 does not end in the conserved phenylalanine or tryptophan, so this is likely a read error. The chain is built from TRBV7-9 and TRBJ1-1; D possibly corresponds to TRBD1 (6 bases). Germline values: CDR1 SEHNR, CDR2 FQNEAQ (reference sequence). The CDR3 consists of 14 residues. The CDR3 reads CTSSPPGVNTEAFS. CDR3 bases: TGTACCAGCAGCCCTCCAGGGGTGAACACTGAAGCTTTCTCT.